The 14 T cell receptor beta chains in this list originate from one sample, sequenced in a study of blood T cell repertoires in COVID-19. Repertoires were generated with immunoSEQ multiplex PCR, while TCRdb's copy carries only in-frame clones and drops some. The data show approximately 300,000 clones, roughly 87% seen once. Material: peripheral blood. These receptors were taken from a man between 18 and 35 years old with active or convalescent COVID-19.

This clone was counted once. The V and J genes are TRBV6-2 or TRBV6-3 and TRBJ1-5, with a tentative D call TRBD1 (5 bases). With 6 bases removed from V and 3 bases from J, the gap between germline ends came to 12 bases. Germline values: CDR1 MNHEY, CDR2 SVGEGT. The CDR3 spans 14 residues. DNA of the CDR3: TGTGCCAGCAGCCCGGACACCAACAATCAGCCCCAGCATTTT. Translating gives CASSPDTNNQPQHF.

This clone was found once. The CDR3 loop reads CASSPVGGTEAFF. The CDR3 DNA reads as TGCGCCAGCAGCCCTGTGGGGGGCACTGAAGCTTTCTTT. This chain uses TRBV4-1 with TRBJ1-1; a weak D match, TRBD1 (5 bases). Germline values: CDR1 MGHRA, CDR2 YSYEKL. Trimming took 4 bases from V and 4 from J, leaving 10 bases between them. This CDR3 has 13 residues.

DNA for the CDR3: TGTGCCAGCAGTTTAATCCCGGTCGGGGATCAGCCCCAGCATTTT. Its translation is CASSLIPVGDQPQHF. The V and J genes are TRBV28 and TRBJ1-5; no firm D call. Germline loops: CDR1 MDHEN, CDR2 SYDVKM. Trimming shortened V by 2 bases and J by 5 bases, and 13 bases separated the two germline ends. The CDR3 length is 15 residues.

The chain carries TRBV4-1 and TRBJ1-6, with a possible D match to TRBD1 (6 bases). The germline V gene has CDR1 MGHRA and CDR2 YSYEKL. V lost 2 bases and J lost 6, with 14 bases in between. This CDR3 has 16 amino acids. Here the CDR3 DNA reads TGCGCCAGCAGCCAATTCGGAGACAGGACTAATTCACCCCTCCACTTT. This gives the protein CASSQFGDRTNSPLHF.

The chain joins TRBV5-6 to TRBJ1-4, with no clear D. The CDR3 is 18 amino acids. Deletions cut 0 bases from V and 6 bases from J, with 21 bases between. Germline V CDR1 and CDR2: SGHDT, YYEEEE. CDR3 residues: CASSLDTHRSGLDEKLFF. CDR3 coding DNA: TGTGCCAGCAGCTTGGATACCCACAGATCGGGGTTGGATGAAAAACTGTTTTTT.

J is TRBJ2-3 and V is TRBV7-8; the D gene is possibly TRBD2 (5 bases). Germline V gene data show CDR1 as SGHVS and CDR2 as FQNEAQ. Trimming removed 5 bases from V and 5 bases from J, with 17 bases in between. The CDR3 contains 15 residues. Written as DNA, the CDR3 is TGTGCCAGCAGCCCATCTCTAGCTCGTGTAGATACGCAGTATTTT. This codes for CASSPSLARVDTQYF.

With regard to this clone: A junction boundary mismatches the germline segment, possibly from a read error. The V call is TRBV9, the J call TRBJ2-1, with 8 nucleotides matching TRBD2. CDR1 is SGDLS, CDR2 YYNGEE, per germline. The CDR3 length is 15 residues. The CDR3 DNA follows: TGTGCCAGCAGCGTAGTGGCGGGGGGCCTCAATGTGCAGTTCTTC. Amino acids: CASSVVAGGLNVQFF.

The J gene is TRBJ2-2, the V gene TRBV19; TRBD1 might be the D (5 bases). Looked up from germline, CDR1 is LNHDA and CDR2 is SQIVND (reference sequence). The CDR3 length is 13 residues. The V end was cut by 9 bases, the J end by 1 base, with 9 bases between. Written as DNA, the CDR3 is TGTGCCAGCCTCGGACAGAACACCGGGGAGCTGTTTTTT. Translated: CASLGQNTGELFF.

The genes are TRBV5-1 and TRBJ1-1; maybe TRBD1 (5 bases). The V end was cut by 0 bases, the J end by 5 bases, with 14 bases between. The CDR3 extends over 15 amino acids. Germline V lookup: CDR1 SGHRS, CDR2 YFSETQ. CDR3 in DNA: TGCGCCAGCAGCTTGGTGGACACGACTGAGACTGAAGCTTTCTTT. This translates into CASSLVDTTETEAFF. The variable domain in full, with the rest retrieved from reference TRBV5-1 and TRBJ1-1, is KAGVTQTPRYLIKTRGQQVTLSCSPISGHRSVSWYQQTPGQGLQFLFEYFSETQRNKGNFPGRFSGRQFSNSRSEMNVSTLELGDSALYLCASSLVDTTETEAFFGQGTRLTVV.

Details on this clone: Other DNA sequences in the sample encode the same CDR3. The CDR3 coding sequence is TGTGCCAGCAGTTATAGTATGACAGGGGATTCACCCCTCCACTTT. Encoded protein: CASSYSMTGDSPLHF. J is TRBJ1-6 and V is TRBV6-5; the match to TRBD1 covers 8 bases. CDR3 length: 15 amino acids. The V gene's germline CDR1 is MNHEY and CDR2 SVGAGI. J gave up 8 bases and V 3 bases, and 6 bases lay outside the gene matches.

This clone was counted only a few times. The rearrangement uses TRBV15 and TRBJ1-1; D perhaps matches TRBD1 (6 bases). The CDR3 length is 11 residues. Germline loops: CDR1 LNHNV, CDR2 YYDKDF (reference sequence). V dropped 8 bases and J dropped 7 bases, with 11 bases sitting between them. The CDR3 coding sequence is TGTGCCACCCGTCGGACAGTTGAAGCTTTCTTT. Protein sequence: CATRRTVEAFF.

The genes are TRBV6-5 and TRBJ2-1; 12 nucleotides agree with TRBD2. CDR3 length: 15 amino acids. The V gene end was trimmed by 5 bases and the J gene end by 7 bases; junction bases not matched to a gene: 6. The germline CDR1 and CDR2 sequences are MNHEY and SVGAGI. CDR3: CASSPGLAGWNEQFF. DNA of the CDR3: TGTGCCAGCAGTCCAGGACTAGCGGGGTGGAATGAGCAGTTCTTC.

The rearrangement uses TRBV5-4 and TRBJ1-5; 7 positions match TRBD1. Germline trimming cut 2 bases from V and 5 bases from J; bases unmatched to any gene: 7. CDR1 SGHNT and CDR2 YYREEE come from the germline V gene (reference sequence). The CDR3 is made up of 15 amino acids. As DNA, the CDR3 is TGTGCCAGCAGCTTCGACAGGGCCAGGGATCAGCCCCAGCATTTT. This sequence encodes CASSFDRARDQPQHF.

CDR3 amino acids: CASRTGRGLGTGELFF. CDR3 in DNA: TGCGCCAGCAGAACCGGCAGGGGTTTGGGCACCGGGGAGCTGTTTTTT. The chain carries TRBV10-1 and TRBJ2-2; perhaps TRBD1 as D (6 bases). The length of the CDR3 is 16 residues. From germline, CDR1 is WNHNN and CDR2 SYGVQD (reference sequence). V lost 6 bases and J lost 4, with 18 bases in between.